The rows below give T cell receptor beta chains drawn from one sample of a study of blood T cell repertoires in COVID-19. Data came from immunoSEQ multiplex PCR; TCRdb stores just in-frame clones and leaves some out. The repertoire holds about 200,000 clones, with roughly nine tenths as singletons. What was sequenced was PBMCs or T cells enriched from blood (not recorded which). Source of these receptors: a woman aged 18-29 years who had recovered from COVID-19. Both conserved end residues are part of each CDR3. The D gene is left open where the match is weak. Expanded clones get a size class; other rows say once, few or many, or leave the size out.

j_call | clone_size | v_call | d_call | cdr3_nt | cdr3_aa
TRBJ2-5 | few | TRBV5-5 | . | TGTGCCAGCAGCTTGGCTCCGAACTCACAAGAGACCCAGTACTTC | CASSLAPNSQETQYF
TRBJ1-3 | . | TRBV27 | . | TGTGCCAGCGACAAACAGAACTCGACTGGAAACACCATATATTTT | CASDKQNSTGNTIYF
TRBJ1-2 | . | TRBV29-1 | . | TGCAGCGTTGAAGCTTCCGACAGGTTACGGGGCTATGGCTACACCTTC | CSVEASDRLRGYGYTF
TRBJ2-7 | few | TRBV7-9 | TRBD2 | TGTGCCAGCAGCGGACCTAGCGGGGGTCCCAATAACTACGAGCAGTACTTC | CASSGPSGGPNNYEQYF
TRBJ2-3 | . | TRBV6-5 | . | TGTGCCTCATGTCGGGATGAAGTAGATACGCAGTATTTT | CASCRDEVDTQYF
TRBJ2-2 | . | TRBV5-4 | . | TGTGCCAGCAGCCACAATGTTGCAGGCCCCGGGGAGCTGTTTTTT | CASSHNVAGPGELFF
TRBJ2-2 | . | TRBV7-9 | . | TGTGCCAGCAGCGGGCCGGGGGGCTTAAACGGGGAGCTGTTTTTT | CASSGPGGLNGELFF
TRBJ2-7 | . | TRBV5-5 | . | TGTGCCAGCAGCCCCGAAGGGGTTCGCAACGAGCAGTACTTC | CASSPEGVRNEQYF
TRBJ2-7 | . | TRBV7-9 | . | TGTGCCAGCAGCTCAGGGTTCTCCTACGAGCAGTACTTC | CASSSGFSYEQYF
TRBJ2-2 | . | TRBV27 | . | TGTGCCAGCAGTTTAAGAGGGCCCGTCACCGGGGAGCTGTTTTTT | CASSLRGPVTGELFF
TRBJ2-2 | . | TRBV7-6 | TRBD2 | TGTGCCAGCAGCTATGGGACTAGCGGGGGCCGTACTACCGGGGAGCTGTTTTTT | CASSYGTSGGRTTGELFF
TRBJ1-6 | . | TRBV11-2 | TRBD1 | TGTGCCAGCAGCCCCTCAGACAGGGTAGGACGCCACTTT | CASSPSDRVGRHF
TRBJ2-2 | . | TRBV6-1 | . | TGTGCCAGCAGTGAATCCGGGTGGAACACCGGGGAGCTGTTTTTT | CASSESGWNTGELFF
TRBJ2-2 | . | TRBV6-4 | TRBD1 | TGTGCCAGCCGTGGGACAGCTACCGGGGAGCTGTTTTTT | CASRGTATGELFF
TRBJ2-7 | once | TRBV2 | . | TGTGCCAGCACGCGATCTGAGGTTTTCTACGAGCAGTACTTC | CASTRSEVFYEQYF
TRBJ1-2 | . | TRBV5-1 | . | TGCGCCAGCAGATTTACCACCGCGGAGGACCGCACCTTC | CASRFTTAEDRTF
TRBJ1-6 | . | TRBV4-1 | . | TGCGCCAGCAGCCAATTGACACAGGGATCACCCCTCCACTTT | CASSQLTQGSPLHF
TRBJ1-1 | . | TRBV11-3 | . | TGTGCCAGCAGCTTAGGGTCCGGTAACACTGAAGCTTTCTTT | CASSLGSGNTEAFF
TRBJ2-7 | . | TRBV5-4 | TRBD2 | TGTGCCAGCAGCTACGCAATGGGGACTAGCGGGGGTTACGAGCAGTACTTC | CASSYAMGTSGGYEQYF
TRBJ2-3 | . | TRBV19 | TRBD2 | TGTGCCAGTTCCTCCGGGACTAGCGTCGCAGATACGCAGTATTTT | CASSSGTSVADTQYF
TRBJ2-2 | once | TRBV27 | TRBD2 | TGTGCCAGCAGTTTATCGGGGCAGGGAGGGACCGGGGAGCTGTTTTTT | CASSLSGQGGTGELFF
TRBJ2-6 | . | TRBV9 | TRBD1 | TGTGCCAGCAGCGGAGGGACAGGGACCGGGGCCAACGTCCTGACTTTC | CASSGGTGTGANVLTF
TRBJ1-6 | few | TRBV21-1 | . | TGTGCCAGCAGCAAAGAGTCCCGGAGGTATACTTCACCCCTCCACTTT | CASSKESRRYTSPLHF
TRBJ1-2 | once | TRBV28 | . | TGTGCCAGCAGTCTCCAGTACTATGGCTACACCTTC | CASSLQYYGYTF
TRBJ2-3 | . | TRBV12-5 | TRBD1 | TGTGCTAGTGGTCTGGGACAGGAGATAGATACGCAGTATTTT | CASGLGQEIDTQYF
TRBJ1-3 | . | TRBV5-6 | TRBD1 | TGTGCCAGCAGCGAGCTTGAGAGGGGGCCTGGAAACACCATATATTTT | CASSELERGPGNTIYF
TRBJ1-2 | . | TRBV18 | TRBD1 | TGTGCCAGCTCCCCGGGAAAAATAGGGGACAGGGGGCGCGGCGGCTACACCTTC | CASSPGKIGDRGRGGYTF
TRBJ2-1 | . | TRBV9 | TRBD2 | TGTGCCAGCAGCACCTTAGCGGGGGGGATTCACAATGAGCAGTTCTTC | CASSTLAGGIHNEQFF
TRBJ2-1 | . | TRBV15 | TRBD2 | TGTGCCACCAGCAGAGATAGCGGGGGGATGAATGAGCAGTTCTTC | CATSRDSGGMNEQFF
TRBJ1-4 | . | TRBV7-9 | . | TGTGCCAGCAGCTTAGGGAGGGGCAGGGAAGCTGAAAAACTGTTTTTT | CASSLGRGREAEKLFF
TRBJ2-7 | . | TRBV19 | . | TGTGCCACATCAGATTATAACTACGAGCAGTACTTC | CATSDYNYEQYF
TRBJ1-2 | once | TRBV28 | TRBD1 | TGTGCCAGCAGTTTGGGACAGGGAGGCGGCTACACCTTC | CASSLGQGGGYTF
TRBJ1-5 | few | TRBV2 | . | TGTGCCAGCAGACAGGATCAGCCCCAGCATTTT | CASRQDQPQHF
TRBJ1-4 | . | TRBV30 | . | TGTGCCTGGAGTAGGGTAGGGGGAAAACTGTTTTTT | CAWSRVGGKLFF
TRBJ2-1 | . | TRBV19 | . | TGTGCCAGTAGTGGGCGGGGAGGTTATGTTGAGCAGTTCTTC | CASSGRGGYVEQFF
TRBJ1-2 | . | TRBV5-1 | . | TGCGCCAGTAGAGCCGACAGGAGATATGGCTACACCTTC | CASRADRRYGYTF
TRBJ1-2 | . | TRBV2 | . | TGTGCCAGCAGTGGTGACGGACTCTTCTATGGCTACACCTTC | CASSGDGLFYGYTF
TRBJ1-2 | . | TRBV12-3/TRBV12-4 | TRBD1 | TGTGCCAGCAGTCAGGGGGCTGTAGGGGGCTACACCTTC | CASSQGAVGGYTF
TRBJ2-1 | . | TRBV27 | . | TGTGCCAGCAGTTTGGGGAGCCATGAGCAGTTCTTC | CASSLGSHEQFF
TRBJ2-6 | . | TRBV4-1 | . | TGCGCCAGCAGCCAGGCGGGCTCTGGGGCCAACGTCCTGACTTTC | CASSQAGSGANVLTF
TRBJ1-1 | . | TRBV7-8 | . | TGTGCCAGCAGCTTAGCGTTAGGGGTAGAAGCTTTCTTT | CASSLALGVEAFF
TRBJ2-1 | . | TRBV6-5 | . | TGTGCCAGCACCCCCCGCGGGCAGTTCTTC | CASTPRGQFF
TRBJ1-3 | . | TRBV6-1 | . | TGTGCCAGCAGTGAGGAGGGTCCCTCTGGAAACACCATATATTTT | CASSEEGPSGNTIYF